This record looks at one TCR beta chain sequence and its context. This clonotype appeared many times. The antigen it recognizes is unknown. The record has no base qualities; no much larger clone is one base away. The record originates from a study of T cells after yellow fever vaccination (dated by TCRdb to between 2017 and 2020). Study-level background: The SMART-Seq v4 Ultra Low Input RNA kit was used to prepare libraries from fractions with low cell numbers. To track T-cell clones before and after primary and booster YFV17D yellow fever vaccination, bulk TCR alpha and beta repertoires were sequenced longitudinally. Two healthy male donors, one aged 18 to 30 and one aged 30 to 40 years, were included in the cohort. Blood was drawn at multiple timepoints before and after primary and secondary immunization, with bulk PBMC replicates and cell subsets isolated.

What the treatment or condition label conveys for this sample: live attenuated yellow fever vaccine strain. PBMCs were isolated from peripheral blood using a standard Ficoll-Paque protocol. CD4 and CD8 T-cell fractions were isolated with Dynabeads CD4 and CD8 positive selection kits. RNA was extracted with TriZol from bulk PBMCs, CD4 and CD8 fractions, and dextramer-positive and dextramer-negative fractions. The paper's findings and limits, for the study overall: Most clones expanded after primary vaccination were re-detected after the booster (96% of CD4 and about 88% of CD8), suggesting broad memory maintenance. A small share of clonotypes was detected in both CD4 and CD8 compartments, with the overlap likely arising from convergent recombination. Only two donors were included in the study, so the extent to which the findings can be generalized is limited. Computational filtering was required because FACS-sorted repertoires could contain abundant contaminating clonotypes from the bulk population. The secondary T-cell response was found to be weaker but faster than the primary response, with a peak reached on day 5 rather than on day 15.

For sequencing, an Illumina NovaSeq 6000 was employed. Synthesis of TCR cDNA relied on 5'RACE template switching, a step that introduced a universal primer site along with unique molecular identifiers. Priming of cDNA synthesis was performed from both the TCR alpha and TCR beta constant segments. Libraries were amplified in two PCR steps, with sample barcodes and sequencing adapters added in the second step. Sequencing of the libraries was done on either Illumina HiSeq 2500 (2x100 bp) or NovaSeq (2x150 bp). From the authors' description of their analysis: Reads were demultiplexed and collapsed into UMI consensus sequences with MIGEC, and V(D)J alignment was performed with MiXCR. Vaccine-responding clonotypes were identified with edgeR using replicate PBMC samples, with FDR below 0.01 and a log2 fold change above 5 up to day 15 being required. Each bulk clonotype received a CD4 or CD8 identity based on whether the sequenced CD4 or CD8 repertoire contained that clonotype at higher abundance. Through fastp at Q25 and MiXCR, TCRdb rebuilt clones from the public reads, retaining in-frame beta chains. Under each unique CDR3 protein, matching rows form one entry showing the most common genes and DNA. Clone size and V and J calls follow TCRdb, not the original study. This sample lists some 220,000 distinct CDR3 sequences; approximately 3.2% were detected once. 3.2% of the sample lies in the top ten.

Per the germline V gene, SGHTA is the CDR1 and FQGNSA is the CDR2. Trimming takes 1 base from V and 6 bases from J, and the germline ends sit 9 bases apart. The CDR3 has 13 amino acids, counting the end cysteine and phenylalanine. Just the 39-base CDR3 DNA is kept, in frame starting at base 1. This sample comprised CD4+ T cells sorted from PBMCs, obtained 10 days after the yellow fever booster vaccination. This clonotype originated in a young man who received the YFV17D yellow fever vaccine. Recombination linked TRBV7-2 to TRBJ1-2; 5 matching bases give a weak D call of TRBD1. The base sequence is TGTGCCAGCAGCTTAGACGGGGGAGATGGCTACACCTTC. Its product reads: CASSLDGGDGYTF. With the portions outside the CDR3 filled from the reference TRBV7-2 and TRBJ1-2 genes, the complete variable region becomes GAGVSQSPSNKVTEKGKDVELRCDPISGHTALYWYRQSLGQGLEFLIYFQGNSAPDKSGLPSDRFSAERTGGSVSTLTIQRTQQEDSAVYLCASSLDGGDGYTFGSGTRLTVV.